This is a list of T cell receptor beta chains from one sample in a study of blood T cell repertoires in COVID-19. The repertoire was sequenced with immunoSEQ multiplex PCR; TCRdb's copy has only in-frame clones and lacks some. The repertoire holds about 64,000 clones, roughly 84% seen once, with approximately 3.6% in the top ten. Sequencing used peripheral blood. All receptors come from a man in his 70s with acute or convalescent COVID-19. Both conserved end residues are part of each CDR3.

V gene,J gene,CDR3 protein
TRBV5-5,TRBJ2-7,CASSLVQAGGSYEQYF
TRBV11-2,TRBJ2-1,CASSSIAGVDYNEQFF
TRBV19,TRBJ1-2,CASSADRGYGYTF
TRBV27,TRBJ2-5,CASSPLLAGDTSQETQYF
TRBV29-1,TRBJ2-4,CSVLEKAKNIQYF
TRBV4-3,TRBJ2-5,CASSHSGRGQETQYF
TRBV2,TRBJ2-5,CASSERLAGGRETQYF
TRBV29-1,TRBJ2-1,CSVNTGDYNEQFF
TRBV19,TRBJ1-1,CASSIRGHQNTEAFF
TRBV5-4,TRBJ1-3,CASKHGDGNRAGNTIYF
TRBV4-3,TRBJ2-1,CASSQDGGGRNEQFF
TRBV9,TRBJ2-5,CASSVGLAAQETQYF
TRBV9,TRBJ1-2,CASAASAYGYTF
TRBV10-3,TRBJ1-5,CAISETGIGNQPQHF
TRBV6-2/TRBV6-3,TRBJ2-3,CASSLAADTQYF
TRBV19,TRBJ2-3,CASSIWGLAVTQYF
TRBV12-3/TRBV12-4,TRBJ1-4,CASTASVEKLFF
TRBV7-2,TRBJ1-4,CASSPVSSPQSTNEKLFF
TRBV30,TRBJ1-2,CAWGINSYGYTF
TRBV14,TRBJ1-1,CASSAPGWDTEAFF
TRBV7-9,TRBJ1-6,CASSDGQVAYNSPLHF
TRBV18,TRBJ2-7,CASSKTAQTYEQYF
TRBV7-3,TRBJ2-3,CASSHGVADTQYF
TRBV2,TRBJ2-2,CASSGDRGQGGELFF
TRBV30,TRBJ2-7,CAWSGRDEQYF
TRBV5-6,TRBJ2-6,CASSLLGPGANVLTF
TRBV3-1/TRBV3-2,TRBJ2-4,CASSQESGAGAINIQYF
TRBV15,TRBJ2-3,CATSRVRGRRTDTQYF
TRBV15,TRBJ2-3,CATSILAVGTDTQYF
TRBV7-8,TRBJ2-1,CASSWHVDNEQFF
TRBV6-5,TRBJ1-1,CASRWRLMNTEAFF
TRBV6-2/TRBV6-3,TRBJ2-1,CASSYRSVTYNEQFF
TRBV19,TRBJ2-2,CASSIEKLAGANTGELFF
TRBV7-2,TRBJ1-5,CASSARGRGNQPQHF
TRBV19,TRBJ2-2,CASSIDKRQGPIRGTGELFF
TRBV7-9,TRBJ1-3,CASSRPGTRIRNTIYF
TRBV6-1,TRBJ1-1,CASSEWAGGLGTEAFF